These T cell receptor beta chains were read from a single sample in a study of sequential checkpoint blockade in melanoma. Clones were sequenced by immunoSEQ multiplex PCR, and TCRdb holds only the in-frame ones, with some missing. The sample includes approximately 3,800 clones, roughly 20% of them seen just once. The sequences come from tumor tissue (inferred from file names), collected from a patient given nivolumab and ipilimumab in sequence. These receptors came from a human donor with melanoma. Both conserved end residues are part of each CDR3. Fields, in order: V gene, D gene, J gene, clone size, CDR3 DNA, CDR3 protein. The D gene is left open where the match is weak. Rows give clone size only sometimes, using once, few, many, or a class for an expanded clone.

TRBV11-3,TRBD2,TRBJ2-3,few,TGTGCCAGCAGCTTAGGACTAGCGGGAGGCAGTTCGGGAGATACGCAGTATTTT,CASSLGLAGGSSGDTQYF
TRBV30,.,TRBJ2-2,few,TGTGCCTGGAGTGCGGCTGGGATGAACACCGGGGAGCTGTTTTTT,CAWSAAGMNTGELFF
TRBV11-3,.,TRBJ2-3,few,TGTGCCAGCAGCCCCGGTGGCTTATTACTGTTAGCTACGCAGTATTTT,CASSPGGLLLLATQYF
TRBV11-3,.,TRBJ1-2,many,TGTGCCAGCAGCACTACAGTGGGGTCCTATGGCTACACCTTC,CASSTTVGSYGYTF
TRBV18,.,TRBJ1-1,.,TGTGCCAGCTCACCCACAGGGAGAGTGGACACTGAAGCTTTCTTT,CASSPTGRVDTEAFF
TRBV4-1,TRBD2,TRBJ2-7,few,TGCGCCAGCAGCCCACTTCGGCTAGCGGGAGACGGCGAGCAGTACTTC,CASSPLRLAGDGEQYF
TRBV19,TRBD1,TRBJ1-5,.,TGTGCCAGTAGTCTACAGGGGGTCTATCAGCCCCAGCATTTT,CASSLQGVYQPQHF
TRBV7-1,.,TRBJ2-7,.,TGTGCCAGCAGCCTCTCTCCCTCCTACGAGCAGTACTTC,CASSLSPSYEQYF
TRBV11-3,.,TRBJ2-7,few,TGTGCCAGCAGCCCCATTTGGGACGGCTCCTACGAGCAGTACTTC,CASSPIWDGSYEQYF
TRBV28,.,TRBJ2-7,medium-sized,TGTGCCAGCAGTTTTTCCCTAGAAGGTCCCTACGAGCAGTACTTC,CASSFSLEGPYEQYF
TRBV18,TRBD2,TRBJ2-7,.,TGTGCCAGCTCACCACCTTTCCTAGCGGGGTCATACGAGCAGTACTTC,CASSPPFLAGSYEQYF
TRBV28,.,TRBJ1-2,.,TGTGCCAGCACTATTAATAGGGGTAGAGGCTACACCTTC,CASTINRGRGYTF
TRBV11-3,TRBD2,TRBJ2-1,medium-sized,TGTGCCAGCAGCTTGGGAGGGCCGTACAATGAGCAGTTCTTC,CASSLGGPYNEQFF
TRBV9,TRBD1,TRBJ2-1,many,TGTGCCAGCAACAATAGGGACAGGGGCTTCGATGAGCAGTTCTTC,CASNNRDRGFDEQFF
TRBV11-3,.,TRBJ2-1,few,TGTGCCAGCAACCTGAGGGGGGAGGGCAATGAGCAGTTCTTC,CASNLRGEGNEQFF
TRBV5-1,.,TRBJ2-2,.,TGCGCCAGCAGCTTGGGGCGGACCAACACCGGGGAGCTGTTTTTT,CASSLGRTNTGELFF
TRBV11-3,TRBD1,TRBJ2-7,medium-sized,TGTGCCAGCAGCCCGCAGGGGGCTATTTACGAGCAGTACTTC,CASSPQGAIYEQYF
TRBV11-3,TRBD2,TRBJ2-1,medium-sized,TGTGCCAGCAGCCGGACTAGCGGAGGTGGTGAGCAGTTCTTC,CASSRTSGGGEQFF
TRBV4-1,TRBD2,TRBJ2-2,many,TGCGCCAGCAGCCGACGAACTAGCGGTTCCACCGGGGAGCTGTTTTTT,CASSRRTSGSTGELFF
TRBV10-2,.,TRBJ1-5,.,TGCGCCAGCAGTGACTACGATATACGGGGCAATCAGCCCCAGCATTTT,CASSDYDIRGNQPQHF
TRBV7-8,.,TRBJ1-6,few,TGTGCCAGCAGCTTTCGGAGGAGCTCCTATAATTCACCCCTCCACTTT,CASSFRRSSYNSPLHF
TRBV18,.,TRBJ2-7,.,TGTGCCTCCACTGGGGGGGACACTTTCTACGAGCAGTACTTC,CASTGGDTFYEQYF
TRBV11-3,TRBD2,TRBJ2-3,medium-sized,TGTGCCAGCGGGAGCGGGAGGGCCACAGATACGCAGTATTTT,CASGSGRATDTQYF
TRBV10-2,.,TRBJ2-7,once,TGCGCCAGCAGTGTAGGACTCTACGAGCAGTACTTC,CASSVGLYEQYF
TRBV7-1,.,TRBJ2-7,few,TGTGCCAGCAGCTTAGGAAGAGGCTACGAGCAGTACTTC,CASSLGRGYEQYF
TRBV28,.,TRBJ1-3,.,TGTGCCAGCAGTCGCGTCGGGTTGTCGTCTGGAAACACCATATATTTT,CASSRVGLSSGNTIYF
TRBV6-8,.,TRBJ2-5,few,TGTGCCAGCAGTTACTCGATACAGGGAGAGACGGCCCAGTACTTC,CASSYSIQGETAQYF
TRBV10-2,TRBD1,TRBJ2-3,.,TGCGCCAGCAGTGCGGGACAGGGAGTGTGGGGAACAGATACGCAGTATTTT,CASSAGQGVWGTDTQYF
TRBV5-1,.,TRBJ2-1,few,TGCGCCAGCAGCTTGGCCGCGACTGGCGATGAGCAGTTCTTC,CASSLAATGDEQFF
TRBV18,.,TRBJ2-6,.,TGTGCCAGCTCATCCCCTTCTACAGGGATCGGGGCCAACGTCCTGACTTTC,CASSSPSTGIGANVLTF
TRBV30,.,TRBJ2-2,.,TGTGCCTGGGCCTATACCGGGGAGCTGTTTTTT,CAWAYTGELFF
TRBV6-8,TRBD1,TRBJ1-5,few,TGTGCCATCGGACAGGGCAATCAGCCCCAGCATTTT,CAIGQGNQPQHF
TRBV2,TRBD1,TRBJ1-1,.,TGTGCCAGCGACAGGGGGGACACTGAAGCTTTCTTT,CASDRGDTEAFF
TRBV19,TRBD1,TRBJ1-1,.,TGTGCCAGTAGTCCGACAGGGCCGCCAGCTTTCTTT,CASSPTGPPAFF
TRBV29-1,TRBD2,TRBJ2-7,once,TGCAGCGTTAGCGGGAGTGGTTACGAGCAGTACTTC,CSVSGSGYEQYF
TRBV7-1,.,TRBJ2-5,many,TGTGCCAGCAGCGAACAGTTCTTAGAGACCCAGTACTTC,CASSEQFLETQYF
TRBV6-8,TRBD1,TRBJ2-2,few,TGTGCCAGCAGGGACAGGGCGAACACCGGGGAGCTGTTTTTT,CASRDRANTGELFF
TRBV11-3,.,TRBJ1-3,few,TGTGCCAGCAGCTTAGATTCCCTTCGCTCTGGAAACACCATATATTTT,CASSLDSLRSGNTIYF
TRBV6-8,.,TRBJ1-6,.,TGTGCCAGCAGTTACTTCCTGAGCTCCTATAATTCACCCCTCCACTTT,CASSYFLSSYNSPLHF
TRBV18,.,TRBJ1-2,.,TGTGCCAGCTCACCGGGTGTCGGAGAGGGCTACACCTTC,CASSPGVGEGYTF
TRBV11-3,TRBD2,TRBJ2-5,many,TGTGCCAGCAGCCCCCCGGGGACTAGCGGGAGTGAGACCCAGTACTTC,CASSPPGTSGSETQYF
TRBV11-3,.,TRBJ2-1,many,TGTGCCAGCAGCTCCCAATGGGGGAGCACTGAGCAGTTCTTC,CASSSQWGSTEQFF
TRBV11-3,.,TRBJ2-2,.,TGTGCCAGCAGCTTATCAGTGAACACCGGGGAGCTGTTTTTT,CASSLSVNTGELFF
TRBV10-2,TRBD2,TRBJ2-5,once,TGCGCCAGCAGAGGACTAGCGGGAGTAGCAGAGACCCAGTACTTC,CASRGLAGVAETQYF